One and the same sample provided the 26 T cell receptor beta chains below, sequenced in a study of patients and donors after allogeneic stem cell transplantation. One entry per CDR3 protein results from TCRdb running MiXCR on the RT-PCR reads. The sample includes roughly 250,000 distinct CDR3 sequences, 13% to 15% of them seen just once. Material: blood, either unsorted or a sorted T cell fraction (not recorded which). Receptors were obtained from a human donor who was either an allogeneic HSCT recipient or a stem cell or donor lymphocyte infusion donor (not recorded which). It is not recorded whose cells these are; they may come from a transplant donor.

Of note for this clonotype: A read error may produce the germline difference seen at one junction end. This chain joins TRBV6-6 and TRBJ2-7, with D tentatively TRBD1 (6 bases). Germline loops: CDR1 MNHNY, CDR2 SVGAGI (reference sequence). There are 13 residues in the CDR3. CDR3 DNA: TGTGCCAGCAGCTACTCGCTACAGGGAGAGCAGTACTTC. Protein: CASSYSLQGEQYF.

V and J are TRBV2 and TRBJ2-1, with 10 positions matching TRBD2. Germline trimming cut 7 bases from V and 10 bases from J; bases unmatched to any gene: 13. The germline gives CDR1 SNHLY, CDR2 FYNNEI. The CDR3 runs 15 residues. The CDR3 is CASIPGLATSGEQFF. Here the CDR3 DNA reads TGTGCCAGCATCCCGGGACTAGCGACCTCCGGGGAGCAGTTCTTC.

The rearrangement links TRBV7-2 to TRBJ2-3; 15 bases agree with TRBD2. The CDR3 runs to 17 residues. Germline assignment: CDR1 SGHTA and CDR2 FQGNSA. Trimming took 5 bases from V and 5 from J; bases not matched to a gene: 8. In DNA form, the CDR3 reads TGTGCCAGCAGCGGCGCCGGGACTAGCGGGAGGCTAGATACGCAGTATTTT. This encodes CASSGAGTSGRLDTQYF.

The chain employs TRBV12-3 or TRBV12-4 and TRBJ2-3, with D perhaps given as TRBD1 or TRBD2 (5 bases each). CDR3 length: 15 residues. V was trimmed by 1 base and J by 2 bases, leaving 10 bases between them. The CDR3 DNA reads TGTGCCAGCAGTTTAGGGGGGTGGAACACAGATACGCAGTATTTT. Its protein is CASSLGGWNTDTQYF.

This clonotype was counted a few times. The chain links TRBV9 to TRBJ2-1; 8 positions agree with TRBD1. This CDR3 has 15 amino acids. CDR1 SGDLS and CDR2 YYNGEE come from the germline V gene. The J segment lost 1 base and the V segment lost 7 bases, leaving 7 bases of the junction unmatched. CDR3 sequence: CASGPRDRSYNEQFF. The CDR3 DNA follows: TGTGCCAGCGGTCCTCGGGACAGGTCCTACAATGAGCAGTTCTTC. Supplemented by reference TRBV9 and TRBJ2-1, the full variable domain reads DSGVTQTPKHLITATGQRVTLRCSPRSGDLSVYWYQQSLDQGLQFLIQYYNGEERAKGNILERFSAQQFPDLHSELNLSSLELGDSALYFCASGPRDRSYNEQFFGPGTRLTVL.

The chain combines TRBV7-2 with TRBJ2-1; possible D gene TRBD2, 6 bases. In germline, CDR1 is SGHTA, CDR2 FQGNSA. The CDR3 has 15 amino acids. V was trimmed by 10 bases and J by 4 bases, leaving 20 bases between them. For the CDR3, the DNA is TGTGCCACCGCGAACCGGGTGGGACTGTACAATGAGCAGTTCTTC. It codes for CATANRVGLYNEQFF.

The rearrangement joins TRBV25-1 to TRBJ2-3; 11 bases agree with TRBD2. This CDR3 spans 15 amino acids. Germline V gene data show CDR1 as MGHDK and CDR2 as SYGVNS. With V trimmed by 4 bases and J by 2 bases, 2 bases remained unmatched. DNA for the CDR3: TGTGCCAGCAGTGCACTAGCGGGGGCCACAGATACGCAGTATTTT. This codes for CASSALAGATDTQYF.

This clonotype was recorded a few times. V usage is TRBV4-3 and J usage is TRBJ2-1; no clear D. The CDR3 is 16 residues long. Germline V gene lookup returns CDR1 LGHNA and CDR2 YSLEER. Trimming pared 0 bases from V and 0 bases from J, leaving 9 bases between. The CDR3 DNA is TGCGCCAGCAGCCAAGACTGGGTGAGCTCCTACAATGAGCAGTTCTTC. Translating it yields CASSQDWVSSYNEQFF.

This clonotype was counted at least ten times. The genes are TRBV4-1 and TRBJ1-1; D not resolved. The CDR3 is 14 amino acids. V shed 3 bases and J shed 0 bases, with 8 bases lying between them. The V gene's germline CDR1 is MGHRA and CDR2 YSYEKL. The CDR3 loop is CASSHNGVNTEAFF. The CDR3 region has the DNA TGCGCCAGCAGCCATAACGGGGTGAACACTGAAGCTTTCTTT.

This clonotype was seen repeatedly, ten times or more. One junction end does not reproduce the germline sequence, and a read error may be involved. The chain links TRBV12-3 or TRBV12-4 to TRBJ1-3; D is possibly TRBD1 (5 bases). There are 14 residues in the CDR3. Here the CDR3 reads CASSLGGGSRSPYF. For the CDR3, the DNA is TGTGCCAGCAGCTTGGGGGGGGGGAGCCGCTCCCCGTATTTC.

The chain uses TRBV30 and TRBJ1-2, with TRBD1 as a possible D gene (6 bases). The CDR3 has 15 amino acids. Trimming took off 2 bases at V and 0 bases at J, with 13 bases between the two ends. Germline values: CDR1 GTSNPN, CDR2 SVGIG (reference sequence). The CDR3 loop reads CAWSPTDRANYGYTF. Here the CDR3 DNA reads TGTGCCTGGAGTCCAACGGACAGAGCTAACTATGGCTACACCTTC.

The gene calls are TRBV7-8 and TRBJ1-1; no definite D call. Trimming cost V 5 bases and J 3 bases, with 10 bases left between them. Germline CDR1 and CDR2: SGHVS and FQNEAQ. CDR3 length: 13 amino acids. The CDR3 nucleotides read TGTGCCAGCAGCCTCTCCCCATACACTGAAGCTTTCTTT. Protein: CASSLSPYTEAFF.

The V call is TRBV5-1, the J call TRBJ2-1; D unresolved. The germline V and J ends were trimmed by 6 bases and 6 bases, with 13 bases remaining between them. The length of the CDR3 is 13 residues. Germline V gene sequence: CDR1 SGHRS, CDR2 YFSETQ. The CDR3 DNA is TGCGCCAGCACCTCCCGGTCCCCCAATGAGCAGTTCTTC. Protein: CASTSRSPNEQFF.

This clonotype was found many times. The chain couples TRBV11-2 to TRBJ2-2, with D tentatively TRBD1 (5 bases). This CDR3 has 12 amino acids. Germline-derived CDR1 and CDR2 are SGHAT and FQNNGV. Trimming took 2 bases from V and 9 from J, leaving 7 bases between them. The CDR3 DNA is TGTGCCAGCAGCTTACAGGGTCGGGAGCTGTTTTTT. Protein sequence: CASSLQGRELFF.

This clonotype occurred a few times. J is TRBJ2-5 and V is TRBV20-1; the match to TRBD2 covers 9 bases. Germline CDR1 is DFQATT and CDR2 is SNEGSKA (reference sequence). V lost 2 bases and J lost 5; bases outside the gene matches: 6. This CDR3 has 14 residues. The CDR3 region is CSARLAGTWETQYF. In DNA form, the CDR3 reads TGCAGTGCTAGACTAGCGGGGACGTGGGAGACCCAGTACTTC.

V usage is TRBV5-4 and J usage is TRBJ2-1; weak D call: TRBD1 (5 bases). Trimming stripped 3 bases from V and 3 bases from J, with 10 bases between. Germline assignment: CDR1 SGHNT and CDR2 YYREEE (reference sequence). This CDR3 is 14 amino acids long. CDR3 sequence: CASSYRQIYNEQFF. As DNA, the CDR3 is TGTGCCAGCAGCTATAGACAGATCTACAATGAGCAGTTCTTC.

This clonotype has more than one count but fewer than ten. The chain is built from TRBV20-1 and TRBJ1-2, with D perhaps matching TRBD1 (5 bases). Germline V lookup: CDR1 DFQATT, CDR2 SNEGSKA (reference sequence). The CDR3 consists of 12 residues. V lost 3 bases to trimming and J lost 5 bases, with 10 bases between them. The CDR3 region is CSARPGGYGYTF. CDR3 coding DNA: TGCAGTGCTAGGCCGGGGGGTTATGGCTACACCTTC.

This clonotype was detected ten times or more. CDR3 sequence reads: CASSLMTGGAAKNIQYF. The CDR3 DNA sequence: TGCGCCAGCAGCCTCATGACAGGGGGCGCAGCCAAAAACATTCAGTACTTC. This chain links TRBV5-1 with TRBJ2-4, with 10 positions matching TRBD1. Per germline, CDR1 SGHRS and CDR2 YFSETQ. The junction had 7 bases not matched to a gene; V was cut back by 4 bases and J by 0 bases. The CDR3 sequence is 17 residues long.

V and J are TRBV20-1 and TRBJ1-6, with 7 bases matching TRBD1. V shed 4 bases, J shed 4 bases, and the junction held 7 bases outside the gene matches. The germline V gene has CDR1 DFQATT and CDR2 SNEGSKA (reference sequence). The CDR3 covers 15 residues. CDR3 residues: CSATGTEFYNSPLHF. DNA for the CDR3: TGCAGTGCTACCGGGACAGAGTTTTATAATTCACCCCTCCACTTT.

The rearrangement links TRBV20-1 to TRBJ2-5; TRBD1 might be the D (5 bases). V lost 6 bases, J lost 5 bases, and 13 bases lay in between. Germline lookup yields CDR1 DFQATT and CDR2 SNEGSKA (reference sequence). The CDR3 runs 12 residues. The CDR3 spells CSARQGFETQYF. The CDR3, as DNA: TGCAGTGCCCGGCAGGGTTTCGAGACCCAGTACTTC.

This clonotype has just a few counts. The chain employs TRBV9 and TRBJ2-1; D possibly corresponds to TRBD2 (5 bases). Germline CDR1 reads SGDLS; CDR2 reads YYNGEE. V gave up 0 bases and J gave up 10 bases, with 14 bases separating them. The CDR3 extends over 14 amino acids. CDR3 protein: CASSVGGAAKEQFF. In nucleotides, the CDR3 is TGTGCCAGCAGCGTAGGGGGAGCAGCGAAGGAGCAGTTCTTC.

This clonotype was seen a few times. The chain is built from TRBV18 and TRBJ1-4; D gene unclear. The germline V gene has CDR1 KGHSH and CDR2 LQKENI. Between the trimmed V and J ends, which lost 6 bases and 5 bases, there was a span of 10 bases. The CDR3 length is 13 residues. CDR3 residues: CASSAKQNEKLFF. The CDR3 DNA reads as TGTGCCAGCTCCGCAAAGCAGAATGAAAAACTGTTTTTT.

V gene TRBV20-1 combines with J gene TRBJ1-1, with D perhaps matching TRBD1 (5 bases). The CDR3 covers 14 residues. V was clipped by 1 base and J by 0 bases, with 9 bases between them. Germline values: CDR1 DFQATT, CDR2 SNEGSKA (reference sequence). Written as DNA, the CDR3 is TGCAGTGCTAGAGGCGGGGCGTTGAACACTGAAGCTTTCTTT. It codes for CSARGGALNTEAFF.

The chain combines TRBV3-1 with TRBJ2-2, with D uncertain. Germline CDR1 LGHDT, CDR2 YNNKEL (reference sequence). The CDR3 consists of 13 residues. The ends were cut back, 4 bases at V and 7 bases at J, with 10 bases in the middle. CDR3 sequence (DNA): TGTGCCAGCAGCCCACATCCCGGCGGGGAGCTGTTTTTT. Protein: CASSPHPGGELFF.

This CDR3 reads CASSQTPPGGQETQYF. The DNA of the CDR3 is TGTGCCAGCAGCCAAACTCCCCCAGGGGGACAAGAGACCCAGTACTTC. V and J are TRBV3-1 and TRBJ2-5, with 7 bases lining up with TRBD1. Trimming at V came to 2 bases and at J to 2 bases, leaving 8 bases not matched to a gene. In germline, CDR1 is LGHDT, CDR2 YNNKEL (reference sequence). The length of the CDR3 is 16 residues.

CDR3 sequence: CASSDARQPQHF. In DNA form, the CDR3 reads TGTGCCAGCAGTGACGCCAGGCAGCCCCAGCATTTT. The chain is built from TRBV6-1 and TRBJ1-5; D call uncertain. The CDR3 loop spans 12 amino acids. Germline V lookup: CDR1 MNHNS, CDR2 SASEGT. Between the trimmed V and J ends, which lost 3 bases and 7 bases, there was a span of 7 bases.